The 10 T cell receptor beta chains in this list originate from one sample, sequenced in a study of T cell responses to AZD1222 COVID-19 vaccine. Assay: immunoSEQ multiplex PCR; the TCRdb copy retains only in-frame clones and omits some. The sample has over 150,000 clones, roughly 90% seen once; the top ten hold 5% to 6%. Sequencing used peripheral blood, obtained on day 0 of MenACWY control vaccination. These receptors were taken from an adult in good health.

The chain has TRBV6-5 and TRBJ2-5; 7 nucleotides match TRBD2. The CDR3 has 16 amino acids. Germline lookup yields CDR1 MNHEY and CDR2 SVGAGI. After removal of 0 bases from V and 3 bases from J, the junction contained 7 bases not matched to a gene. CDR3 in DNA: TGTGCCAGCAGTTACTCCCAAGCGGGATCGAAAGAGACCCAGTACTTC. This gives the protein CASSYSQAGSKETQYF.

The chain employs TRBV19 and TRBJ1-6; 10 nucleotides line up with TRBD1. This CDR3 spans 16 amino acids. Germline trimming cut 0 bases from V and 10 bases from J; bases unmatched to any gene: 6. Germline lookup yields CDR1 LNHDA and CDR2 SQIVND (reference sequence). The CDR3 nucleotides read TGTGCCAGTAGTATAGACCGGACAGGGGGACTATCACCCCTCCACTTT. Protein: CASSIDRTGGLSPLHF. Variable domain in full (rest from reference TRBV19 and TRBJ1-6): DGGITQSPKYLFRKEGQNVTLSCEQNLNHDAMYWYRQDPGQGLRLIYYSQIVNDFQKGDIAEGYSVSREKKESFPLTVTSAQKNPTAFYLCASSIDRTGGLSPLHFGNGTRLTVT.

The rearrangement links TRBV20-1 to TRBJ2-1; D remains ambiguous. V lost 0 bases and J 9 bases, leaving 0 bases between the germline ends. The CDR3 consists of 9 residues. The germline gives CDR1 DFQATT, CDR2 SNEGSKA (reference sequence). Here the CDR3 reads CSARDEQFF. The CDR3 DNA reads TGCAGTGCTAGAGATGAGCAGTTCTTC.

The DNA of the CDR3 is TGCGCCAGCGCTCCGGGGCCAGAGTACGATGAGCAGTTCTTC. It translates to CASAPGPEYDEQFF. The genes are TRBV5-1 and TRBJ2-1; D possibly uses TRBD1 or TRBD2 (5 bases each). The V end was cut by 7 bases, the J end by 8 bases, with 19 bases between. The germline gives CDR1 SGHRS, CDR2 YFSETQ. The CDR3 loop spans 14 amino acids.

V usage is TRBV9 and J usage is TRBJ1-2; 8 nucleotides agree with TRBD1. CDR1 is SGDLS, CDR2 YYNGEE, per germline. This CDR3 contains 16 residues. Trimming at V came to 5 bases and at J to 0 bases, leaving 9 bases not matched to a gene. DNA of the CDR3: TGTGCCAGCAGGGACCAAGGACAGGGTGCTAACTATGGCTACACCTTC. It encodes CASRDQGQGANYGYTF.

The gene calls are TRBV4-2 and TRBJ1-6; 9 bases match TRBD1. Germline-derived CDR1 and CDR2 are LGHNA and YNFKEQ. This CDR3 region has 17 residues. Germline trimming cut 0 bases from V and 6 bases from J; bases unmatched to any gene: 6. The CDR3 spells CASSQEGLGQGNSPLHF. The CDR3 DNA reads as TGTGCCAGCAGCCAAGAGGGGCTGGGACAGGGTAATTCACCCCTCCACTTT.

The chain has TRBV18 and TRBJ1-5; D ambiguous. The V gene lost 6 bases and the J gene lost 1 base, with 7 bases spanning the gap. The CDR3 is 13 residues long. CDR1 is KGHSH and CDR2 is LQKENI in the germline V gene. CDR3 residues: CASSLDSNQPQHF. The DNA for the CDR3 is TGTGCCAGCTCCCTGGACAGCAATCAGCCCCAGCATTTT.

The rearrangement links TRBV19 to TRBJ1-3, with no clear D. Looked up from germline, CDR1 is LNHDA and CDR2 is SQIVND (reference sequence). V lost 0 bases to trimming and J lost 0 bases, with 12 bases between them. This CDR3 comprises 17 residues. The chain's CDR3 is CASSIDRVGPSGNTIYF. CDR3 bases: TGTGCCAGTAGTATAGATCGGGTCGGTCCCTCTGGAAACACCATATATTTT. The complete variable domain, with remaining parts taken from reference TRBV19 and TRBJ1-3, reads DGGITQSPKYLFRKEGQNVTLSCEQNLNHDAMYWYRQDPGQGLRLIYYSQIVNDFQKGDIAEGYSVSREKKESFPLTVTSAQKNPTAFYLCASSIDRVGPSGNTIYFGEGSWLTVV.

The genes are TRBV27 and TRBJ1-4; TRBD1 is a possible D gene (6 bases). Trimming cost V 8 bases and J 3 bases, with 16 bases left between them. Germline assignment: CDR1 MNHEY and CDR2 SMNVEV (reference sequence). The CDR3 length is 15 residues. The CDR3 is CASGRGTGSNEKLFF. For the CDR3, the DNA is TGTGCCAGCGGCAGGGGAACCGGGTCTAATGAAAAACTGTTTTTT.

V is TRBV9 and J is TRBJ2-5; D might be TRBD1 or TRBD2, each matching 5 bases. CDR1 SGDLS and CDR2 YYNGEE come from the germline V gene. The CDR3 totals 14 residues. V lost 0 bases and J lost 4, with 10 bases in between. The CDR3 sequence is CASSVVGDGETQYF. CDR3 nucleotides: TGTGCCAGCAGCGTAGTTGGGGACGGAGAGACCCAGTACTTC.